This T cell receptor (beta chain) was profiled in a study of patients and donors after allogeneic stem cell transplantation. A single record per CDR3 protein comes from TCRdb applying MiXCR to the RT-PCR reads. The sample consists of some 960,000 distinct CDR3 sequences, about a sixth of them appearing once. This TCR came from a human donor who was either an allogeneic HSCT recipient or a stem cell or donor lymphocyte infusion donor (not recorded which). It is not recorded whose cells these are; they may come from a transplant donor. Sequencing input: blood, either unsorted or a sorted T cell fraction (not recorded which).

The CDR3 sequence: CASSDRSSEHSNYGYTF. CDR3 in DNA: TGTGCCAGCAGTGACCGAAGTTCTGAGCATTCTAACTATGGCTACACCTTC. This chain joins TRBV6-4 and TRBJ1-2, with unresolved D. V was clipped by 2 bases and J by 0 bases, with 16 bases between them. The germline V gene encodes CDR1 MRHNA and CDR2 SNTAGT. CDR3 length: 17 residues.